This T cell receptor beta chain was sequenced for a study of blood T cell repertoires in COVID-19. Assay: immunoSEQ multiplex PCR; the TCRdb copy retains only in-frame clones and omits some. The sample carries 200,000 to 250,000 clones, 60% to 85% recorded once. The CDR3 length is 16 residues. V was cut by 0 bases and J by 1 base, with 10 bases left in between. CDR1 is SGDLS and CDR2 is YYNGEE in the germline V gene. The sequenced material came from peripheral blood. The receptor was isolated from a woman in her 70s with acute or convalescent COVID-19. V usage is TRBV9 and J usage is TRBJ2-2; D may be TRBD1 (6 bases). The CDR3 sequence is CASSVGRGGNTGELFF. The CDR3 nucleotides read TGTGCCAGCAGCGTAGGGAGAGGGGGGAACACCGGGGAGCTGTTTTTT.